Sequencing of this TCR beta chain was carried out in a study of T-cell memory formation after mild COVID-19 (dated by TCRdb to 2020 to 2023). Some background on the complete study: Most TCR sequence clusters were specific to one of the two donors. In two donors, T-cell clones that expanded and contracted after mild COVID-19 were followed by sequencing TCRalpha and TCRbeta repertoires longitudinally. The cohort comprised two young, previously healthy adult volunteers, one female and one male.

Ficoll-Paque density gradient centrifugation was the method used to isolate PBMCs. The run used an Illumina NovaSeq 6000. Using 5'RACE with constant-segment primers, TCRalpha and TCRbeta cDNA libraries were constructed, with sample barcodes and unique molecular identifiers added in the process. Trizol reagent was used to extract RNA from every sample. Library amplification was performed in two PCR steps, and a second sample barcode and Illumina TruSeq adapters were introduced in the second step. Libraries were sequenced on an Illumina NovaSeq with 2 x 150 bp paired-end reads. Turning to the authors' computational methods: Demultiplexing of reads and collapsing into UMI-guided consensus sequences were performed with migec v1.2.7. Using mixcr v2.1.11, UMI consensuses were aligned to TRA and TRB V and J templates and then assembled into clonotypes. Expanded or contracted clonotypes were those called significant by both edgeR and NoisET, with noise models trained on biological replicates. For edgeR calls, a false discovery rate-adjusted p below 0.01 and a log2 fold-change threshold of 1 were applied. As an exploratory analysis of dynamics, max-normalized trajectories of the 1000 most abundant clonotypes were examined with PCA combined with hierarchical clustering. Each responding clone was given a CD4 or CD8 phenotype based on the CD4+ and CD8+ repertoires, which had been sequenced separately. TCRdb reprocessed the public reads (quality trimming at Q25 with fastp, clone calling with MiXCR) and kept in-frame beta chains. Under each unique CDR3 protein, matching rows form one entry showing the most common genes and DNA. The authors' filters were not applied to this entry. A total of about 620,000 distinct CDR3 sequences appear in this sample, roughly 18% of them only once. The ten largest clones capture about 12% of the sample.

Paper-wide results and their limitations: Only two mild cases were covered by the study, and larger cohorts that include severe cases with pre-infection samples were considered necessary. Clones that contracted from day 15 to 85 showed balanced CD4/CD8 phenotypes, whereas a second wave of clones that expanded from day 15 to 37 leaned towards CD4+. Some responding clones were found in pre-infection memory, which suggests that pre-existing cross-reactive memory T cells took part in the SARS-CoV-2 response. The second-wave clones that peaked on day 37 were not confirmed to be SARS-CoV-2 specific. Contracting CD4+ clones were found mainly in CM and EM memory subsets, while CD8+ clones were enriched in EMRA.

Only a few counts were recorded for this clonotype. Its antigen is still unknown. Base-call qualities are not available, and no considerably larger clone is one nucleotide away. The germline V end is reduced by 6 bases and the J end by 8 bases; junction bases left unmatched: 9. CDR1 and CDR2 are drawn from the germline V gene: WSHSY, SAAADI. The CDR3 goes from the cysteine to the phenylalanine over 14 residues. Of all the DNA, just the CDR3 is kept, 42 bases in frame from base 1. The chain is assembled from TRBV10-2 and TRBJ1-1; 10 bases in the junction line up with TRBD1. The TCR was taken from an adult woman who had mild COVID-19 (a few samples of this study predate the infection). The sample titles of this study are shuffled in the database, so cell type and time point are left out; the donor was told from shared clones. Source material: PBMCs or a T cell subset sorted from them (not recorded which). CDR3 reads: CASRIGTGVLEAFF. In nucleotide form, the sequence is TGCGCCAGCAGGATTGGGACAGGGGTTTTGGAAGCTTTCTTT.